The present T cell receptor (beta chain) was sequenced within a study of T-cell reconstitution after alpha-beta-depleted transplantation in children. This clonotype was observed many times. Construction of the TCRbeta library involved unique molecular identifiers. MiXCR was run by TCRdb on the PCR reads, yielding one entry per CDR3 protein. Of hundreds of thousands of distinct CDR3 sequences in the sample, roughly 16% were seen once. This TCR was sampled from a male patient between 5 and 17 years old who had a stem cell transplant for acute lymphoblastic leukemia, so the T cells may come from the graft donor. Specimen: PBMCs, mostly from graft donor cells, collected 360 days after TCRalphabeta/CD19-depleted stem cell transplant.

CDR3 in amino acids: CASSQRHEQYF. CDR3 DNA sequence: TGTGCCAGCAGCCAACGCCACGAGCAGTACTTC. This sequence joins TRBV3-1 and TRBJ2-7; no clear D gene. Germline assignment: CDR1 LGHDT and CDR2 YNNKEL (reference sequence). The V end lost 2 bases, the J end lost 5 bases, and 4 bases lay between the germline ends. This CDR3 region has 11 residues.